The 15 T cell receptor beta chains given below trace back to one sample, sequenced in a study of blood T cell repertoires in COVID-19. TCRdb's copy holds only in-frame clones and misses some; the assay was immunoSEQ multiplex PCR. The table includes approximately 320,000 clones, roughly 85% detected once. Sample: peripheral blood. Every receptor here comes from a human donor in a cohort sampled during active COVID-19.

DNA of the CDR3: TGTGCCAGCAGCTTAAGCGGGGGGGCCGGAGAGACCCAGTACTTC. This codes for CASSLSGGAGETQYF. This rearrangement joins TRBV7-3 to TRBJ2-5, with TRBD2 identical over 9 bases. The CDR3 covers 15 residues. Germline-derived CDR1 and CDR2 are SGHTA and FQGTGA. Trimming cost V 1 base and J 4 bases; bases outside gene matches: 4.

The genes are TRBV18 and TRBJ1-1; no clear D gene. V was trimmed by 4 bases and J by 4 bases, leaving 7 bases between them. The CDR3 has 12 amino acids. Per the germline V gene, CDR1 is KGHSH and CDR2 is LQKENI. The CDR3 region has the DNA TGTGCCAGCTCACTCACGGGCACTGAAGCTTTCTTT. Translation: CASSLTGTEAFF.

The chain couples TRBV5-1 to TRBJ2-7; the match to TRBD1 covers 10 bases. The CDR3 extends over 19 amino acids. Germline CDR1 and CDR2: SGHRS and YFSETQ. V lost 3 bases and J lost 6; bases outside the gene matches: 21. DNA of the CDR3: TGCGCCAGCAGCTCGTCCCCGGGACAGGGGACAAGAAAGGCTGCCGAGCAGTACTTC. As protein: CASSSSPGQGTRKAAEQYF.

The chain carries TRBV7-3 and TRBJ2-3; D is undetermined. The germline V gene encodes CDR1 SGHTA and CDR2 FQGTGA. V was clipped by 2 bases and J by 6 bases, with 9 bases between them. CDR3 length: 13 amino acids. CDR3 sequence: CASSLQALDTQYF. The DNA for the CDR3 is TGTGCCAGCAGCTTACAGGCACTGGATACGCAGTATTTT.

This chain links TRBV30 with TRBJ1-4; perhaps TRBD1 as D (6 bases). The CDR3 runs 17 residues. V was pared by 2 bases and J by 3 bases, with 19 bases between. Per germline, CDR1 GTSNPN and CDR2 SVGIG (reference sequence). CDR3 in amino acids: CAWSLEGGFRSNEKLFF. DNA for the CDR3: TGTGCCTGGAGTCTAGAAGGGGGATTTCGGTCTAATGAAAAACTGTTTTTT.

The chain couples TRBV30 to TRBJ1-3, with TRBD1 matching over 8 bases. The CDR3 spans 14 residues. Germline loops: CDR1 GTSNPN, CDR2 SVGIG (reference sequence). Trimming took 5 bases from V and 6 from J; bases not matched to a gene: 9. Here the CDR3 DNA reads TGTGCCTGGGACCGGGGGACAGGTTCAAACACCATATATTTT. It is translated as CAWDRGTGSNTIYF.

The gene calls are TRBV6-6 and TRBJ2-3; 7 positions agree with TRBD1. The CDR3 runs 17 residues. V lost 5 bases and J lost 3; bases outside the gene matches: 14. Germline CDR1 reads MNHNY; CDR2 reads SVGAGI (reference sequence). The CDR3 sequence is CASSRRDSITETDTQYF. CDR3 DNA: TGTGCCAGCAGTCGAAGGGACAGCATCACAGAAACAGATACGCAGTATTTT.

V is TRBV7-6 and J is TRBJ2-7; weak D call: TRBD1 (6 bases). CDR1 SGHVS and CDR2 FNYEAQ come from the germline V gene. Trimming pared 3 bases from V and 0 bases from J, leaving 6 bases between. The CDR3 is 13 amino acids. The CDR3 region has the DNA TGTGCCAGCAGCTTGGACAGCTCCTACGAGCAGTACTTC. Protein: CASSLDSSYEQYF.

This chain links TRBV27 with TRBJ1-3; no clear D. The V and J ends lost 3 bases and 4 bases respectively, with 13 bases between them. The germline CDR1 and CDR2 sequences are MNHEY and SMNVEV (reference sequence). The CDR3 is 15 residues long. CDR3 sequence reads: CASSLGAGLGNTIYF. CDR3 in DNA: TGTGCCAGCAGTTTGGGTGCAGGCCTAGGAAACACCATATATTTT.

This clone was seen once. The rearrangement joins TRBV11-3 to TRBJ2-1; a weak D match, TRBD2 (6 bases). Germline CDR1 and CDR2: SGHNT and YENEEA. The CDR3 totals 14 residues. The V gene lost 4 bases and the J gene lost 7 bases, with 14 bases spanning the gap. CDR3 residues: CASSSHTRGNEQFF. DNA of the CDR3: TGTGCCAGCAGCTCTCATACACGGGGGAATGAGCAGTTCTTC.

This rearrangement joins TRBV24-1 to TRBJ1-2; unclear D gene. Trimming cost V 2 bases and J 4 bases, with 7 bases left between them. The CDR3 is 13 residues long. The germline gives CDR1 KGHDR, CDR2 SFDVKD. The CDR3 DNA is TGTGCCACCAGTGATTCGGGTAGCTATGGCTACACCTTC. It is translated as CATSDSGSYGYTF.

This chain links TRBV2 with TRBJ1-5; maybe TRBD1 (6 bases). The CDR3 sequence is 16 residues long. Trimming cost V 6 bases and J 0 bases, with 15 bases left between them. Germline CDR1 and CDR2: SNHLY and FYNNEI. CDR3: CASRNTGSPSNQPQHF. The CDR3 DNA reads as TGTGCCAGCAGGAACACAGGGTCCCCTAGCAATCAGCCCCAGCATTTT. Drawing the rest from reference TRBV2 and TRBJ1-5, the complete variable domain is EPEVTQTPSHQVTQMGQEVILRCVPISNHLYFYWYRQILGQKVEFLVSFYNNEISEKSEIFDDQFSVERPDGSNFTLKIRSTKLEDSAMYFCASRNTGSPSNQPQHFGDGTRLSIL.

The V gene is TRBV10-2, the J gene TRBJ2-3; D might be TRBD2 (5 bases). The V end lost 2 bases, the J end lost 0 bases, and 9 bases lay between the germline ends. CDR1 is WSHSY and CDR2 is SAAADI in the germline V gene. The CDR3 is 15 residues long. The CDR3: CASSERASSTDTQYF. DNA for the CDR3: TGCGCCAGCAGTGAGCGGGCTAGCAGCACAGATACGCAGTATTTT.

The chain combines TRBV20-1 with TRBJ1-1; the D is unclear. Germline CDR1 and CDR2: DFQATT and SNEGSKA (reference sequence). V was shortened by 7 bases and J by 0 bases, with 6 bases between the two germline ends. The CDR3 has 11 residues. The CDR3 loop is CSGLLNTEAFF. The CDR3 bases are TGCAGTGGACTTCTGAACACTGAAGCTTTCTTT.

The J gene is TRBJ2-5, the V gene TRBV6-4; tentative D call: TRBD2 (5 bases). The CDR3 runs 12 residues. CDR1 and CDR2 from the germline V gene are MRHNA and SNTAGT. The V gene lost 11 bases and the J gene lost 6 bases, with 16 bases spanning the gap. The CDR3 bases are TGTGCCGGCCCCGAGGGTTTCAAGACCCAGTACTTC. It is translated as CAGPEGFKTQYF.